Below are 6 T cell receptor beta chains sequenced from a single sample in a study of prognosis after radiotherapy for stage I lung cancer. TCR beta CDR3 amplification from genomic DNA was performed by two-round multiplex PCR. First-round PCR amplification was performed with primers specific to each TRBV and TRBJ gene. MiXCR, applied by TCRdb to the multiplex PCR reads, yields one record per CDR3 protein. The table has approximately 31,000 distinct CDR3 sequences, around 48% seen once. This material consisted of PBMCs, taken before or after stereotactic body radiation therapy (not recorded which). Receptors originate from a donor aged 50 or older with non-small cell lung cancer.

This clonotype was picked up many times. The chain combines TRBV11-3 with TRBJ2-5; 13 bases match TRBD2. The length of the CDR3 is 19 residues. Germline V gene lookup returns CDR1 SGHNT and CDR2 YENEEA. Trimming at V came to 6 bases and at J to 3 bases, leaving 16 bases not matched to a gene. CDR3 DNA sequence: TGTGCCAGCAGTCAATGGGGACTAGCGGGAAGAAGTGAAAAAGAGACCCAGTACTTC. Translation gives CASSQWGLAGRSEKETQYF. Based on the CDR3 plus reference TRBV11-3 and TRBJ2-5, the full variable domain is EAGVVQSPRYKIIEKKQPVAFWCNPISGHNTLYWYLQNLGQGPELLIRYENEEAVDDSQLPKDRFSAERLKGVDSTLKIQPAELGDSAVYLCASSQWGLAGRSEKETQYFGPGTRLLVL.

This clonotype is medium-sized. The chain has TRBV7-9 and TRBJ1-2; tentatively, D is TRBD1 (5 bases). Deletions cut 5 bases from V and 4 bases from J, with 11 bases between. The CDR3 has 13 amino acids. CDR1 is SEHNR and CDR2 is FQNEAQ in the germline V gene (reference sequence). The CDR3 region has the DNA TGTGCCAGCAGCCAGGACGGGACCTATGGCTACACCTTC. Translating gives CASSQDGTYGYTF.

There are many counts of this clonotype. The chain combines TRBV7-2 with TRBJ2-5; perhaps TRBD1 as D (6 bases). Germline V gene sequence: CDR1 SGHTA, CDR2 FQGNSA. CDR3 length: 13 residues. Trimming left V 5 bases short and J 4 bases short, with 11 bases between. The CDR3 loop reads CASSQGRRETQYF. In DNA, the CDR3 is TGTGCCAGCAGCCAGGGGCGGAGAGAGACCCAGTACTTC.

On this clonotype: This likely reflects a read error, since a far larger clone is one base away. The chain is built from TRBV12-3 or TRBV12-4 and TRBJ2-7; 7 bases line up with TRBD2. With 3 bases clipped from V and 2 bases from J, the junction kept 7 bases outside the gene matches. The CDR3 is 15 residues long. In nucleotides, the CDR3 is TGTGCCAGCAGTTTTGGTAGCGGGCCAGCCTACGAGCAGTACTTC. Translation: CASSFGSGPAYEQYF.

Note on this clonotype: A far larger clone is one nucleotide away, so this likely arose from a read error. V gene TRBV6-8 combines with J gene TRBJ1-2; the D gene is possibly TRBD1 (6 bases). CDR1 is MNHGY, CDR2 SAAAGT, per germline. Trimming took 11 bases from V and 8 from J, leaving 18 bases between them. The CDR3 loop spans 12 amino acids. The CDR3 protein is CAGSRGGGGYTF. The CDR3 DNA sequence: TGTGCCGGGTCCCGGGGAGGGGGGGGCTACACCTTC.

On this clonotype: A far larger clone is off by one base, so a read error is likely. A read error is likely, as this CDR3 ends without the conserved phenylalanine or tryptophan. The chain is built from TRBV6-8 and TRBJ2-1; D is tentatively TRBD1 or TRBD2 (5 bases each). The CDR3 spans 15 residues. V shed 6 bases and J shed 5 bases, with 17 bases lying between them. Germline CDR1 MNHGY, CDR2 SAAAGT. The CDR3 DNA is TGTGCCAGCAGACTCACTCCGGGACCAGACAATGAGCAGTTCCTC. Encoded protein: CASRLTPGPDNEQFL.